The source of this T cell receptor (beta chain) is a study of shared clonotypes between healthy human individuals. Trimming pared 4 bases from V and 0 bases from J, leaving 12 bases between. Germline V gene sequence: CDR1 MNHEY, CDR2 SVGAGI. This CDR3 region has 16 residues. Profiling relied on immunoSEQ multiplex PCR, and the TCRdb table lists in-frame clones only, not all of them. The sample has some 1,100,000 clones, around three quarters seen once. The sequence was obtained from a man younger than 30 in good health. Some clones in this sample may be carry-over from other donors' samples. This chain joins TRBV6-5 and TRBJ1-4; D gene ambiguous. The material sequenced was memory CD4+ T cells from PBMCs. Subset given: CD45RA-negative fraction. The CDR3 spells CASSSSPPATNEKLFF. DNA for the CDR3: TGTGCCAGCAGTTCGTCCCCCCCTGCAACTAATGAAAAACTGTTTTTT.